This T cell receptor beta chain was identified in a study of cytomegalovirus exposure and HLA in healthy donors. TCRdb's copy holds only in-frame clones and misses some; the assay was immunoSEQ multiplex PCR. The profile shows over 100,000 clones, 89% of them singletons. CDR1 is SGHRS, CDR2 YFSETQ, per germline. This CDR3 is built from 14 residues. Trimming removed 2 bases from V and 2 bases from J, with 9 bases in between. The chain employs TRBV5-1 and TRBJ2-3; D not certain. This clonotype was sampled from a woman in her late teens or twenties in good health and CMV-seronegative. Sequencing was done on a sample of PBMCs. The CDR3: CASSLSVPTDTQYF. The CDR3 DNA is TGCGCCAGCAGCTTATCAGTCCCCACAGATACGCAGTATTTT.